This T cell receptor beta chain was observed in a study of post-analysis software for immune sequencing data. Study context: The disease courses spanned relapsing-remitting, secondary progressive and progressive-relapsing forms of multiple sclerosis.

Between the trimmed V and J ends, which lost 4 bases and 0 bases, there was a span of 6 bases. CDR3 size: 13 residues. Germline values: CDR1 MDHEN, CDR2 SYDVKM. In the case of this clonotype: No antigen is known for it.

General study points: A significant reduction in normalized Chao1 diversity was observed in multiple sclerosis patients versus controls. Five or six TRBV segments, TRBV5-6, TRBV5-1 and TRBV20-1 among them, were found more frequent in patients than controls.

Every TCR beta cDNA library bore unique molecular identifiers. TCRdb analysed the PCR reads with MiXCR anew, one entry per CDR3 protein. The repertoire consists of around 440,000 distinct CDR3 sequences, with approximately 46% occurring once and the leading ten covering 9.5% to 13%. The receptor was derived from a girl aged 10 to 17 with multiple sclerosis. The sequencing sample was made of blood. The chain couples TRBV28 to TRBJ2-5; D unresolved. CDR3 amino acids: CASSSSYQETQYF. The CDR3 DNA is TGTGCCAGCAGTTCCTCGTACCAAGAGACCCAGTACTTC.